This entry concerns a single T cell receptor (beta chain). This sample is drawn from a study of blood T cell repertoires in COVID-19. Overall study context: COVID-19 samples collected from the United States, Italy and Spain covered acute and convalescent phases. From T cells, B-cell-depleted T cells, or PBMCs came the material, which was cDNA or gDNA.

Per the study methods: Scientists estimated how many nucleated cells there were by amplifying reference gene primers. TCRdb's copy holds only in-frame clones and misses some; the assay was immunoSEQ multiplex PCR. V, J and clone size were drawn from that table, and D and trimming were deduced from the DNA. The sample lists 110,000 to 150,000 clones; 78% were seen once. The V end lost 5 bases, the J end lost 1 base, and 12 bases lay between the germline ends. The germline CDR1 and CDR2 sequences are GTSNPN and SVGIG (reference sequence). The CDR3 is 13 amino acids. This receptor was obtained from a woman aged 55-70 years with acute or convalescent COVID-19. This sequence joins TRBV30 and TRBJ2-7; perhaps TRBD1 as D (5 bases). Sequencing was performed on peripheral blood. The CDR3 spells CAWDSRQSYEQYF. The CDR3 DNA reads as TGTGCCTGGGACTCTCGACAGTCCTACGAGCAGTACTTC.